This TCR beta chain came from a study of PD-L1 blockade in urothelial cancer. Study-level background: Blood samples contained a median 141,255 T cells.

The data were produced by immunoSEQ multiplex PCR, yet TCRdb's version contains in-frame clones alone and is incomplete. The data show 100,000 or so clones, over 75% seen once. As for this clone: The same CDR3 can be traced to other DNA sequences in this sample.

The ends were cut back, 1 base at V and 0 bases at J, with 7 bases in the middle. CDR1 LNHDA and CDR2 SQIVND come from the germline V gene (reference sequence). The CDR3 runs to 14 residues. This material consisted of PBMCs, taken around atezolizumab (anti-PD-L1) treatment. This receptor was obtained from a man aged 50 to 59 with urothelial cancer. The chain couples TRBV19 to TRBJ2-7; the D is unclear. The CDR3, as DNA: TGTGCCAGTAGTATAGTGGCGGACTCCTACGAGCAGTACTTC. Translating it yields CASSIVADSYEQYF. The full variable domain, in which reference TRBV19 and TRBJ2-7 provide the parts outside the CDR3, is DGGITQSPKYLFRKEGQNVTLSCEQNLNHDAMYWYRQDPGQGLRLIYYSQIVNDFQKGDIAEGYSVSREKKESFPLTVTSAQKNPTAFYLCASSIVADSYEQYFGPGTRLTVT.